The 25 T cell receptor beta chains presented below share a single source sample, sequenced in a study of CD8 T cells in ankylosing spondylitis. Via MiXCR, TCRdb re-called the 5' RACE reads, giving one row per CDR3 protein. Of some 250,000 distinct CDR3 sequences in the sample, roughly a quarter were seen once. Sequenced: blood, either unsorted or a sorted T cell fraction (not recorded which). These receptors originate from a male donor with ankylosing spondylitis or in good health (not recorded which).

This clonotype came up a few times. CDR3 protein: CASSRRSSSYEQYF. As DNA, the CDR3 is TGTGCCAGCTCCAGGCGGTCCAGCTCCTACGAGCAGTACTTC. This chain connects TRBV25-1 to TRBJ2-7; D call uncertain. Trimming pared 8 bases from V and 0 bases from J, leaving 14 bases between. This CDR3 comprises 14 residues. Germline V gene lookup returns CDR1 MGHDK and CDR2 SYGVNS.

This clonotype was observed at least ten times. The chain recombines TRBV10-3 with TRBJ1-2; D is ambiguous. Trimming removed 6 bases at V and 8 bases at J, with 7 bases between. Germline V gene lookup returns CDR1 ENHRY and CDR2 SYGVKD. The CDR3 spans 10 residues. The CDR3 nucleotides read TGTGCCATCAGAAATGGGGGCTACACCTTC. This translates into CAIRNGGYTF.

This clonotype was recorded at least ten times. The chain is built from TRBV2 and TRBJ1-2; D gene uncertain. The CDR3 spans 14 residues. The germline gives CDR1 SNHLY, CDR2 FYNNEI. V was cut by 11 bases and J by 0 bases, with 16 bases left in between. The CDR3 here is CAGTTERANYGYTF. Here the CDR3 DNA reads TGTGCCGGAACCACAGAGCGAGCTAACTATGGCTACACCTTC.

This clonotype occurred many times. The chain combines TRBV18 with TRBJ1-1, with D possibly TRBD1 on 5 matching bases. The CDR3 contains 13 residues. Germline lookup yields CDR1 KGHSH and CDR2 LQKENI. V was clipped by 5 bases and J by 7 bases, with 14 bases between them. CDR3 coding DNA: TGTGCCAGCTCAAAACTTGGGGGACTTGAAGCTTTCTTT. It yields the protein CASSKLGGLEAFF.

This clonotype was observed a few times. The chain uses TRBV20-1 and TRBJ1-6, with unresolved D. Trimming removed 1 base at V and 14 bases at J, with 12 bases between. The CDR3 is made up of 12 amino acids. Germline CDR1 is DFQATT and CDR2 is SNEGSKA (reference sequence). The CDR3, as DNA: TGCAGTGCTAGAGGACGGCGTTTTTCCCTCCACTTT. This sequence encodes CSARGRRFSLHF.

This clonotype was seen only a few times. V is TRBV11-2 and J is TRBJ2-3, with D perhaps matching TRBD1 (7 bases). Trimming removed 4 bases at V and 1 base at J, with 15 bases between. The CDR3 consists of 16 residues. Germline V gives CDR1 SGHAT, CDR2 FQNNGV. The CDR3 reads CASSSNRGLGTDTQYF. CDR3 nucleotide sequence: TGTGCCAGCAGCTCTAACAGGGGACTGGGCACAGATACGCAGTATTTT.

This clonotype has just a few counts. The chain has TRBV10-3 and TRBJ2-7; 15 bases fit TRBD2. Germline CDR1 ENHRY, CDR2 SYGVKD. The ends lost 2 bases at V and 6 bases at J; junction bases unmatched: 2. This CDR3 has 15 residues. DNA for the CDR3: TGTGCCATCAGTGAGGGACTAGCGGGGGGGCGCGAGCAGTACTTC. It codes for CAISEGLAGGREQYF.

This clonotype was counted many times. This chain connects TRBV2 to TRBJ2-1, with 7 bases matching TRBD1. Germline CDR1 and CDR2: SNHLY and FYNNEI. Germline trimming cut 4 bases from V and 3 bases from J; bases unmatched to any gene: 0. The CDR3 runs 13 residues. The chain's CDR3 is CASSAGGYNEQFF. CDR3 nucleotide sequence: TGTGCCAGCAGTGCAGGGGGCTACAATGAGCAGTTCTTC.

This chain uses TRBV21-1 with TRBJ2-5; TRBD1, as called in the table, went unchecked against the DNA. TRBV21-1 is noted as a pseudogene. This CDR3 spans 13 amino acids. The CDR3 sequence: CASPDPESETQYF. In nucleotides, the CDR3 is TGTGCCAGTCCGGACCCGGAGTCAGAGACCCAGTACTTC.

This clonotype came up many times. This rearrangement joins TRBV29-1 to TRBJ2-4; no definite D call. Germline lookup yields CDR1 SQVTM and CDR2 ANQGSEA. The CDR3 length is 13 residues. V lost 7 bases and J lost 0, with 10 bases in between. The CDR3 here is CSARGEAKNIQYF. The CDR3 DNA reads TGCAGCGCCCGCGGTGAAGCCAAAAACATTCAGTACTTC.

Many counts were recorded for this clonotype. The CDR3 loop is CASSVWTGAPNSPLHF. The DNA of the CDR3 is TGTGCCAGCAGCGTATGGACAGGGGCCCCAAATTCACCCCTCCACTTT. This chain links TRBV5-6 with TRBJ1-6; TRBD1 agrees at 9 bases. The junction had 9 bases not matched to a gene; V was cut back by 4 bases and J by 7 bases. The CDR3 length is 16 residues. The germline gives CDR1 SGHDT, CDR2 YYEEEE.

This chain connects TRBV20-1 to TRBJ2-7; the D call may be TRBD1 or TRBD2 (6 bases each). V lost 6 bases and J 3 bases, leaving 18 bases between the germline ends. The CDR3 covers 14 residues. Germline lookup yields CDR1 DFQATT and CDR2 SNEGSKA (reference sequence). This chain's CDR3 is CSAIPGGPRYEQYF. The CDR3 DNA reads TGCAGTGCCATCCCCGGGGGCCCCCGCTACGAGCAGTACTTC.

This clonotype has ten or more counts. The J gene is TRBJ1-3, the V gene TRBV20-1; TRBD1 might be the D (6 bases). The CDR3 is 13 amino acids. Trimming cost V 4 bases and J 7 bases, with 14 bases left between them. Germline V gene lookup returns CDR1 DFQATT and CDR2 SNEGSKA (reference sequence). For the CDR3, the DNA is TGCAGTGCTAACGACAGGTGGGGGAACACCATATATTTT. Protein product: CSANDRWGNTIYF.

This clonotype came up a few times. V gene TRBV29-1 combines with J gene TRBJ1-1, with TRBD1 identical over 7 bases. This CDR3 contains 15 residues. J was trimmed by 5 bases and V by 1 base; bases with no gene match: 10. Germline V gene lookup returns CDR1 SQVTM and CDR2 ANQGSEA. The DNA for the CDR3 is TGCAGCGTTGAAGTCCATCCCCTCAGGGGGACTGAAGCTTTCTTT. Residues: CSVEVHPLRGTEAFF.

This clonotype was recorded once. The chain combines TRBV20-1 with TRBJ2-3; possibly TRBD2 for D (6 bases). Trimming took 0 bases from V and 3 from J, leaving 13 bases between them. The germline gives CDR1 DFQATT, CDR2 SNEGSKA (reference sequence). The CDR3 is 15 amino acids. This CDR3 is CSARDSAGPTDTQYF. The CDR3 bases are TGCAGTGCTAGAGATAGTGCGGGACCTACAGATACGCAGTATTTT.

This sequence joins TRBV20-1 and TRBJ2-5, with 7 bases matching TRBD1. The CDR3 covers 15 residues. J was trimmed by 3 bases and V by 6 bases; bases with no gene match: 13. CDR1 is DFQATT and CDR2 is SNEGSKA in the germline V gene (reference sequence). CDR3: CSAGPVGGSKETQYF. In DNA form, the CDR3 reads TGCAGTGCCGGACCTGTAGGGGGCTCGAAAGAGACCCAGTACTTC.

The chain employs TRBV20-1 and TRBJ2-5; no firm D call. CDR1 is DFQATT, CDR2 SNEGSKA, per germline (reference sequence). The CDR3 consists of 12 residues. V was trimmed by 3 bases and J by 0 bases, leaving 5 bases between them. The chain's CDR3 is CSASSDQETQYF. CDR3 nucleotide sequence: TGCAGTGCTAGCAGTGACCAAGAGACCCAGTACTTC.

The chain is built from TRBV12-3 or TRBV12-4 and TRBJ2-5, with D unresolved. The CDR3 contains 14 residues. The V and J ends lost 5 bases and 5 bases respectively, with 15 bases between them. This CDR3 is CASSPREPRETQYF. As DNA, the CDR3 is TGTGCCAGCAGTCCCCGCGAGCCTCGGGAGACCCAGTACTTC.

This clonotype was observed a handful of times. The chain recombines TRBV20-1 with TRBJ2-5; TRBD1 matches at 7 bases. This CDR3 has 14 amino acids. Germline trimming cut 0 bases from V and 4 bases from J; bases unmatched to any gene: 5. Germline assignment: CDR1 DFQATT and CDR2 SNEGSKA (reference sequence). DNA of the CDR3: TGCAGTGCTAGAGATCCCAGGGGGTCAGAGACCCAGTACTTC. Translation: CSARDPRGSETQYF.

The chain uses TRBV18 and TRBJ2-3, with no clear D. V shed 4 bases and J shed 0 bases, with 11 bases lying between them. The CDR3 totals 15 residues. Germline V lookup: CDR1 KGHSH, CDR2 LQKENI. The CDR3, as DNA: TGTGCCAGCTCACTGGCAGACCGAAGCACAGATACGCAGTATTTT. This codes for CASSLADRSTDTQYF.

This clonotype was detected ten times or more. CDR3 in DNA: TGTGCCAGCAGTTTTGGAGGGGGAGGGACCGGGGAGCTGTTTTTT. Translation: CASSFGGGGTGELFF. The V gene is TRBV12-3 or TRBV12-4, the J gene TRBJ2-2; maybe TRBD2 (7 bases). This CDR3 has 15 residues. Trimming removed 3 bases from V and 5 bases from J, with 13 bases in between.

This clonotype appeared many times. The chain carries TRBV21-1 and TRBJ2-1; the table's D call of TRBD1 was not tested on the DNA. TRBV21-1 represents a pseudogene. The CDR3 is made up of 15 amino acids. CDR3 nucleotide sequence: TGTGCCAGCAGCAAATTTCTGGGGGTGTACAATGAGCAGTTCTTC. The encoded protein is CASSKFLGVYNEQFF.

This clonotype was seen only once. The chain recombines TRBV6-2 or TRBV6-3 with TRBJ2-5; 8 nucleotides line up with TRBD2. The CDR3 runs to 15 residues. Germline CDR1 MNHEY, CDR2 SVGEGT. V was clipped by 5 bases and J by 2 bases; unmatched bases: 7. The CDR3 protein is CASSRPGLEQETQYF. Here the CDR3 DNA reads TGTGCCAGCAGTCGACCGGGACTAGAACAAGAGACCCAGTACTTC.

This chain links TRBV11-2 with TRBJ2-5, with 9 bases fitting TRBD2. V gave up 8 bases and J gave up 5 bases; unmatched junction bases: 12. Germline values: CDR1 SGHAT, CDR2 FQNNGV. The CDR3 is 15 amino acids. The CDR3 coding sequence is TGTGCCAGCTCCTTGACTAGCGGCCCGCCGGAGACCCAGTACTTC. Translation: CASSLTSGPPETQYF. Variable domain in full (rest from reference TRBV11-2 and TRBJ2-5): EAGVAQSPRYKIIEKRQSVAFWCNPISGHATLYWYQQILGQGPKLLIQFQNNGVVDDSQLPKDRFSAERLKGVDSTLKIQPAKLEDSAVYLCASSLTSGPPETQYFGPGTRLLVL.

This clonotype showed up just a few times. The chain carries TRBV25-1 and TRBJ1-1; D unclear. CDR1 is MGHDK and CDR2 is SYGVNS in the germline V gene. Between the trimmed V and J ends, which lost 8 bases and 1 base, there was a span of 5 bases. The CDR3 totals 11 residues. The CDR3 region has the DNA TGTGCCAGCCAGAGGAACACTGAAGCTTTCTTT. As protein: CASQRNTEAFF. Full variable domain (remainder filled in from reference TRBV25-1 and TRBJ1-1): EADIYQTPRYLVIGTGKKITLECSQTMGHDKMYWYQQDPGMELHLIHYSYGVNSTEKGDLSSESTVSRIRTEHFPLTLESARPSHTSQYLCASQRNTEAFFGQGTRLTVV.